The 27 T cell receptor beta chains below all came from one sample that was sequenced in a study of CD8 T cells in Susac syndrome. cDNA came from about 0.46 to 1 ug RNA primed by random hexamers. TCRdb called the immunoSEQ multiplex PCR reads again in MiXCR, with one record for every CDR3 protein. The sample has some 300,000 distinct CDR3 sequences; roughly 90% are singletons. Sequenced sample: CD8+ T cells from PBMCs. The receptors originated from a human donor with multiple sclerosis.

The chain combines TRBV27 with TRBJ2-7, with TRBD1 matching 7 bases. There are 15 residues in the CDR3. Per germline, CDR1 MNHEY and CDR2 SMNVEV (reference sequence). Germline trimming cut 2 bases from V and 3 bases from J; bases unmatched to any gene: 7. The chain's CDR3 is CASSLSGDSIYEQYF. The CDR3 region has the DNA TGTGCCAGCAGTTTAAGTGGGGACAGCATCTACGAGCAGTACTTC.

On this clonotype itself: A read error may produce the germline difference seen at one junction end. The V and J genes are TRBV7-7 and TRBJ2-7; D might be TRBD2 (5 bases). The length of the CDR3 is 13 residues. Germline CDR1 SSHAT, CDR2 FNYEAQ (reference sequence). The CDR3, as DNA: TGTGCTAGCAGCTTAGCCCTCCCGGGGGAGCAGTACTTC. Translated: CASSLALPGEQYF. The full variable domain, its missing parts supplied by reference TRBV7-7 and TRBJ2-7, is GAGVSQSPRYKVTKRGQDVTLRCDPISSHATLYWYQQALGQGPEFLTYFNYEAQPDKSGLPSDRFSAERPEGSISTLTIQRTEQRDSAMYRCASSLALPGEQYFGPGTRLTVT.

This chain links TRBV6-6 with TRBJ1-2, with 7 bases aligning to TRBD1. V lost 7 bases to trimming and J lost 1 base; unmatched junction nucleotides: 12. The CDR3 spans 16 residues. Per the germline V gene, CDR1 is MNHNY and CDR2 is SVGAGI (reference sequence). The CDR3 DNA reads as TGTGCCAGCAAGGGCACCGACAGGGCCATTAACTATGGCTACACCTTC. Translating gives CASKGTDRAINYGYTF.

The CDR3 spells CASHAGDPKSTQYF. As DNA, the CDR3 is TGTGCCAGTCACGCGGGGGACCCCAAGAGTACCCAGTACTTC. The chain recombines TRBV7-8 with TRBJ2-5; 7 nucleotides agree with TRBD2. Germline V CDR1 and CDR2: SGHVS, FQNEAQ. The CDR3 has 14 amino acids. V trimming: 9 bases; J trimming: 8 bases; junction bases outside the gene matches: 15.

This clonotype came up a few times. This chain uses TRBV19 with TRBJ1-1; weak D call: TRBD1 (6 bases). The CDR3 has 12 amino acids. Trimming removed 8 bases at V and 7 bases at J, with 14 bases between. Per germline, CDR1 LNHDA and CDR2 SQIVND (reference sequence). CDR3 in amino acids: CASCRDTFEAFF. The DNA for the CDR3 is TGTGCCAGTTGCCGGGACACCTTTGAAGCTTTCTTT.

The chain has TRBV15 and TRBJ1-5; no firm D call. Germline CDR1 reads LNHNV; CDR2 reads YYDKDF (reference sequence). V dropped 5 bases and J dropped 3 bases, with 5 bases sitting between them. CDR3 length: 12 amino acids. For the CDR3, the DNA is TGTGCCACCAGCCCCATCAATCAGCCCCAGCATTTT. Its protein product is CATSPINQPQHF.

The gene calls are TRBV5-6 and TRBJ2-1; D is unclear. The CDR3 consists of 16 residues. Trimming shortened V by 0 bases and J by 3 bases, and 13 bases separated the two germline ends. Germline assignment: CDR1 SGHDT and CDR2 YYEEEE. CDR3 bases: TGTGCCAGCAGCTTGGACGGGCATCGACTCTACAATGAGCAGTTCTTC. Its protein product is CASSLDGHRLYNEQFF.

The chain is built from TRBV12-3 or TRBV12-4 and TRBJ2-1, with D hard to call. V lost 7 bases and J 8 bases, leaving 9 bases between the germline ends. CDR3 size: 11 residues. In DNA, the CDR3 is TGTGCCAGCAATCTTGGCGATGAGCAGTTCTTC. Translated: CASNLGDEQFF.

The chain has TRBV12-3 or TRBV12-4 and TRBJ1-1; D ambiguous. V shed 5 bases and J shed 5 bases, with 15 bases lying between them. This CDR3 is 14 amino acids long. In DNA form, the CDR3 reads TGTGCCAGCAGTACACCTTCCGGGGAGACTGAAGCTTTCTTT. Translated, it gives CASSTPSGETEAFF.

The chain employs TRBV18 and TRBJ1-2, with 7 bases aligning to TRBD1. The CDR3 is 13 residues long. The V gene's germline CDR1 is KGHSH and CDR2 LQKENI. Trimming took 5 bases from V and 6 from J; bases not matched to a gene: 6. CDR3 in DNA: TGTGCCAGCTCATACGACAGGGCGGATGGCTACACCTTC. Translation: CASSYDRADGYTF.

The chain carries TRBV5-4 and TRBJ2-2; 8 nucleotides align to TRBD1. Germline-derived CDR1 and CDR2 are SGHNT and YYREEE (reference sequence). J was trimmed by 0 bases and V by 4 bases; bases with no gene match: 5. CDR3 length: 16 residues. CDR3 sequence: CASSQRTGSNTGELFF. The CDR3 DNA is TGTGCCAGCAGCCAGAGGACAGGGTCGAACACCGGGGAGCTGTTTTTT.

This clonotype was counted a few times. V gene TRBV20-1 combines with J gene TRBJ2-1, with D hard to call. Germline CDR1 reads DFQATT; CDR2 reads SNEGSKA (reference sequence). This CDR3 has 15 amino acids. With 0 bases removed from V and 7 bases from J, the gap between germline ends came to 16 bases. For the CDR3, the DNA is TGCAGTGCTAGAGATGTGGTTGGAAGCGAAAATGAGCAGTTCTTC. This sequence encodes CSARDVVGSENEQFF.

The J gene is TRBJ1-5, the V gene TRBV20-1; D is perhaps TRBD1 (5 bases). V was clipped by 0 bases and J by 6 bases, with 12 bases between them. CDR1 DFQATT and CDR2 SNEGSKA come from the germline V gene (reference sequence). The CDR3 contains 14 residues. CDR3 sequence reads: CSARDHRSSQPQHF. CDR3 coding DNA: TGCAGTGCTAGAGATCACAGGTCTAGTCAGCCCCAGCATTTT.

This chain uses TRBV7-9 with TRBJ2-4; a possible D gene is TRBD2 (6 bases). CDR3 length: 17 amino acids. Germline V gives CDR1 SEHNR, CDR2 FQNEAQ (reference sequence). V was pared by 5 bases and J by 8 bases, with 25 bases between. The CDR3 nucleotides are TGTGCCAGCAGCCCATTTGGAGGGGAGCGGTTGGGGCACATTCAGTACTTC. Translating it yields CASSPFGGERLGHIQYF.

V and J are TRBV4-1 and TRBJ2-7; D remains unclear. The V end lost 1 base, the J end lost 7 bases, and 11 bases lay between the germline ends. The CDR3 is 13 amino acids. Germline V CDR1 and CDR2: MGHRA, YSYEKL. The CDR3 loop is CASSQGLGWEQYF. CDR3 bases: TGCGCCAGCAGCCAAGGCCTCGGATGGGAGCAGTACTTC.

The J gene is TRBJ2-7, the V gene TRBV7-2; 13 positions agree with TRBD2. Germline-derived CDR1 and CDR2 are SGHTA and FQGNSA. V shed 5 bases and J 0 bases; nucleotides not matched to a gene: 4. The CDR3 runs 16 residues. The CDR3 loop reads CASSLRTSGSSYEQYF. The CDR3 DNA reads TGTGCCAGCAGCCTACGGACTAGCGGGAGCTCCTACGAGCAGTACTTC.

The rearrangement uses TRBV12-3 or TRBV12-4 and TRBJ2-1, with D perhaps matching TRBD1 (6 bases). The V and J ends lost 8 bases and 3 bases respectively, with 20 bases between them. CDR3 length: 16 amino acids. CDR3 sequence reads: CASVKTGDALYNEQFF. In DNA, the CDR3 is TGTGCCAGCGTAAAGACAGGTGATGCTCTCTACAATGAGCAGTTCTTC.

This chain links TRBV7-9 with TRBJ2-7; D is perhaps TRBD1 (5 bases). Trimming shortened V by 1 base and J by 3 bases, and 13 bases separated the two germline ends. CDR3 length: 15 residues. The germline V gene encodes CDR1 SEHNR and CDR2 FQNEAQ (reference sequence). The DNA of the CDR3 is TGTGCCAGCAGCTTAGTAGGTCAGGGCTACTACGAGCAGTACTTC. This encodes CASSLVGQGYYEQYF.

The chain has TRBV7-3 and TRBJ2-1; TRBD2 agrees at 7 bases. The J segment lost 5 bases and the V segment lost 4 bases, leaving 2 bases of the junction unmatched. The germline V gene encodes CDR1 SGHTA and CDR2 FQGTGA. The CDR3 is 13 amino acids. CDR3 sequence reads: CASSSTSDNEQFF. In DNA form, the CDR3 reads TGTGCCAGCAGCTCCACTAGCGACAATGAGCAGTTCTTC.

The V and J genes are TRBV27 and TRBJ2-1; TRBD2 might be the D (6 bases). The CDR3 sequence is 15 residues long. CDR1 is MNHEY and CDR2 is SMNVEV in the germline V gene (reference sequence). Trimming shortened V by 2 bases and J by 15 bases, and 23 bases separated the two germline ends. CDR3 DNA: TGTGCCAGCAGTTTAGCCTCAGGCGGGGCAAACACCGGGTTCTTC. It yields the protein CASSLASGGANTGFF.

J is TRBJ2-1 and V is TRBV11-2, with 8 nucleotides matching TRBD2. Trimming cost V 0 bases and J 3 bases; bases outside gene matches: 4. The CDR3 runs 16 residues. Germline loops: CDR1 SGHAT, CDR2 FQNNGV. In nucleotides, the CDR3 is TGTGCCAGCAGCTTAGACATGGCGGGGGGCTACAATGAGCAGTTCTTC. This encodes CASSLDMAGGYNEQFF.

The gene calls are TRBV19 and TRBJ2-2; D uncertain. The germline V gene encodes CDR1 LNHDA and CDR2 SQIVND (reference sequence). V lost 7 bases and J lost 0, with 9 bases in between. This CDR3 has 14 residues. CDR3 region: CASMRLANTGELFF. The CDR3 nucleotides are TGTGCCAGTATGCGGCTCGCGAACACCGGGGAGCTGTTTTTT.

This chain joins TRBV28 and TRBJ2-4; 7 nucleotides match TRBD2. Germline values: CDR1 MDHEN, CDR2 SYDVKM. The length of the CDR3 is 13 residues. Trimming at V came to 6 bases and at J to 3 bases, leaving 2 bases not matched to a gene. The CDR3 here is CASSGEGKNIQYF. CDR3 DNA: TGTGCCAGCAGCGGGGAGGGCAAAAACATTCAGTACTTC.

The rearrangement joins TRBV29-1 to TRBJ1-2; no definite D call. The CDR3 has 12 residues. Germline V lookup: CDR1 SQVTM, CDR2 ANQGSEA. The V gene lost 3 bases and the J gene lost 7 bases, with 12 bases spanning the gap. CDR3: CSVDGPKAGYTF. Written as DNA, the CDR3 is TGCAGCGTTGATGGCCCCAAGGCTGGCTACACCTTC.

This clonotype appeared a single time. The chain's CDR3 is CASTGVSGANVLTF. CDR3 in DNA: TGTGCCAGTACGGGGGTCTCTGGGGCCAACGTCCTGACTTTC. The V call is TRBV19, the J call TRBJ2-6; tentative D call: TRBD2 (6 bases). Trimming removed 7 bases at V and 0 bases at J, with 7 bases between. CDR1 and CDR2 from the germline V gene are LNHDA and SQIVND (reference sequence). This CDR3 region has 14 residues.

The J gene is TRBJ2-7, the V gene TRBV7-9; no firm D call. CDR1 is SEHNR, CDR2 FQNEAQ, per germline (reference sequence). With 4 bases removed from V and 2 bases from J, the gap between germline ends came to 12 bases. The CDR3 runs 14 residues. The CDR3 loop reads CASSSLEPAYEQYF. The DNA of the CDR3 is TGTGCCAGCAGCTCCCTCGAGCCTGCCTACGAGCAGTACTTC.

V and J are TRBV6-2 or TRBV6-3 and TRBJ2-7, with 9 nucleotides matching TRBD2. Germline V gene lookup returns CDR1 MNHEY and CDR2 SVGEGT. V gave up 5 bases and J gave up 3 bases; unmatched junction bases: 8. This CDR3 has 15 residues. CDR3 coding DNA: TGTGCCAGCAGTAACCCCGGGACTAGCCGCTACGAGCAGTACTTC. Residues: CASSNPGTSRYEQYF.